The T cell receptor (beta chain) under discussion was sequenced for a study of T cells in Graves' hyperthyroidism and ophthalmopathy. About the research overall: Initial diagnosis, before any treatment, was when peripheral blood was collected. Study findings and constraints: Blood also contained most expanded thyroid clonotypes above 0.001.

The source material, RNA transcripts, was used to amplify TCR beta CDR3 regions. With the HTBI primer set, the TCR CDR3 went through a first round of RT-PCR. TCRdb analysed the multiplex PCR reads with MiXCR anew, one entry per CDR3 protein. This table holds around 400,000 distinct CDR3 sequences, roughly 15% found once. This CDR3 has 14 amino acids. Germline V gives CDR1 LNHNV, CDR2 YYDKDF (reference sequence). Remarks on this clonotype: Its antigen is as yet unknown. A much larger clonotype is one base distant, so this may be a read error.

The clonotype was recovered from a woman aged 60-75 years with Graves' ophthalmopathy. What was sequenced was blood. The genes are TRBV15 and TRBJ2-1; 8 nucleotides agree with TRBD1. CDR3 DNA sequence: TGTGTCACCAGCAGAGTGCAGGGGGCAGGTGAGCAGTTCTTC. Amino acids: CVTSRVQGAGEQFF. The full variable domain, in which reference TRBV15 and TRBJ2-1 provide the parts outside the CDR3, is DAMVIQNPRYQVTQFGKPVTLSCSQTLNHNVMYWYQQKSSQAPKLLFHYYDKDFNNEADTPDNFQSRRPNTSFCFLDIRSPGLGDTAMYLCVTSRVQGAGEQFFGPGTRLTVL.